Shown below are 30 T cell receptor beta chains from a single sample sequenced in a study of T cell responses to AZD1222 COVID-19 vaccine. Clones were read by immunoSEQ multiplex PCR, and TCRdb kept only the in-frame ones, dropping some. This table holds about 150,000 clones, roughly nine tenths found once. The material sequenced was peripheral blood, taken after recovery from COVID-19. The receptor set was obtained from an adult who had recovered from COVID-19.

The rearrangement links TRBV10-3 to TRBJ1-1, with 7 positions matching TRBD1. Germline CDR1 reads ENHRY; CDR2 reads SYGVKD. This CDR3 is 15 amino acids long. V lost 4 bases and J lost 1; bases outside the gene matches: 6. Here the CDR3 reads CAISGDRDRNTEAFF. Here the CDR3 DNA reads TGTGCCATCAGTGGCGACAGGGACCGGAACACTGAAGCTTTCTTT.

This clone has a single count. The chain employs TRBV5-6 and TRBJ1-1; a possible D gene is TRBD1 (6 bases). CDR1 SGHDT and CDR2 YYEEEE come from the germline V gene. This CDR3 spans 15 amino acids. The ends were cut back, 1 base at V and 4 bases at J, with 14 bases in the middle. In DNA, the CDR3 is TGTGCCAGCAGCTTGAGTGGGCAGGGGAGCACTGAAGCTTTCTTT. Protein: CASSLSGQGSTEAFF.

The sample holds one count of this clone. The CDR3 DNA follows: TGTGCCAGCAGTCCCTACGGGGACCTCCAAGAGACCCAGTACTTC. It encodes CASSPYGDLQETQYF. This sequence joins TRBV28 and TRBJ2-5; D may match TRBD1 or TRBD2 (5 bases each). Looked up from germline, CDR1 is MDHEN and CDR2 is SYDVKM. CDR3 length equals 15 residues. Trimming stripped 5 bases from V and 1 base from J, with 14 bases between.

The CDR3 nucleotides are TGTGCCAGCAGTTTAGCACCCGAGGACGAGCAGTACTTC. It codes for CASSLAPEDEQYF. The chain has TRBV12-3 or TRBV12-4 and TRBJ2-7; D gene uncertain. This CDR3 spans 13 amino acids. The V gene lost 0 bases and the J gene lost 5 bases, with 8 bases spanning the gap.

There are a few counts of this clone. The V call is TRBV11-2, the J call TRBJ1-6, with D perhaps matching TRBD1 (5 bases). CDR3 size: 16 residues. V was clipped by 1 base and J by 10 bases, with 17 bases between them. Germline assignment: CDR1 SGHAT and CDR2 FQNNGV. CDR3 residues: CASSLAPAGTQSPLHF. CDR3 DNA sequence: TGTGCCAGCAGCTTAGCACCCGCAGGGACCCAATCACCCCTCCACTTT. The full variable domain, its missing parts supplied by reference TRBV11-2 and TRBJ1-6, is EAGVAQSPRYKIIEKRQSVAFWCNPISGHATLYWYQQILGQGPKLLIQFQNNGVVDDSQLPKDRFSAERLKGVDSTLKIQPAKLEDSAVYLCASSLAPAGTQSPLHFGNGTRLTVT.

The chain links TRBV2 to TRBJ1-5; D possibly corresponds to TRBD1 (6 bases). The germline V gene has CDR1 SNHLY and CDR2 FYNNEI. The length of the CDR3 is 14 residues. V was pared by 6 bases and J by 8 bases, with 17 bases between. The CDR3 region has the DNA TGTGCCAGCAGGGAAACGGGACAACTGGAGCCCCAGCATTTT. It encodes CASRETGQLEPQHF.

This chain links TRBV7-9 with TRBJ2-7, with D possibly matching TRBD2 (6 bases). There are 14 residues in the CDR3. Trimming removed 3 bases at V and 2 bases at J, with 11 bases between. Germline lookup yields CDR1 SEHNR and CDR2 FQNEAQ (reference sequence). This CDR3 is CASSLSGRPYEQYF. Written as DNA, the CDR3 is TGTGCCAGCAGCTTGTCAGGGAGGCCCTACGAGCAGTACTTC.

In DNA, the CDR3 is TGCAGTGCTAGTAGCGTCGGGACAGGCAATCAGCCCCAGCATTTT. Its translation is CSASSVGTGNQPQHF. The rearrangement uses TRBV20-1 and TRBJ1-5, with 7 bases fitting TRBD1. This CDR3 region has 15 residues. Trimming took 3 bases from V and 2 from J; bases not matched to a gene: 7. Germline V gives CDR1 DFQATT, CDR2 SNEGSKA (reference sequence).

The chain uses TRBV11-2 and TRBJ2-7; TRBD2 matches 8 bases. The germline V gene encodes CDR1 SGHAT and CDR2 FQNNGV. The trim removed 5 bases at V and 0 bases at J, leaving 6 bases unmatched. This CDR3 region has 15 residues. The CDR3 is CASSPLTSGSYEQYF. The CDR3 DNA is TGTGCCAGCAGCCCCCTTACTAGCGGCTCCTACGAGCAGTACTTC.

CDR3 coding DNA: TGCGCCAGCAGCCAAGATAAGGTGTTGGGGGCCCAGTACTTC. Translating it yields CASSQDKVLGAQYF. This sequence joins TRBV4-1 and TRBJ2-5; D tentatively fits TRBD1 or TRBD2 (5 bases each). V was pared by 0 bases and J by 9 bases, with 14 bases between. CDR1 and CDR2 (germline): MGHRA, YSYEKL. The CDR3 has 14 residues.

The rearrangement uses TRBV19 and TRBJ2-1; 9 bases map to TRBD1. The CDR3 spans 17 residues. Looked up from germline, CDR1 is LNHDA and CDR2 is SQIVND (reference sequence). V was pared by 6 bases and J by 3 bases, with 12 bases of the junction left unmatched. The CDR3 loop reads CASSGQGLTSNYNEQFF. In nucleotides, the CDR3 is TGTGCCAGTAGCGGACAGGGGTTAACTTCAAACTACAATGAGCAGTTCTTC.

The CDR3 DNA follows: TGTGCCAGCAGCGGCAGGGCCGACGAGCAGTACTTC. Amino acids: CASSGRADEQYF. This chain links TRBV9 with TRBJ2-7; D might be TRBD1 (5 bases). CDR3 size: 12 residues. Germline V CDR1 and CDR2: SGDLS, YYNGEE. Trimming took off 3 bases at V and 5 bases at J, with 9 bases between the two ends.

The chain links TRBV19 to TRBJ1-5; D is unclear. The germline V and J ends were trimmed by 4 bases and 3 bases, with 10 bases remaining between them. The CDR3 totals 14 residues. Germline CDR1 reads LNHDA; CDR2 reads SQIVND (reference sequence). CDR3: CASSTTADNQPQHF. DNA of the CDR3: TGTGCCAGTAGTACGACGGCAGACAATCAGCCCCAGCATTTT. Together with reference TRBV19 and TRBJ1-5, the CDR3 gives the full variable domain: DGGITQSPKYLFRKEGQNVTLSCEQNLNHDAMYWYRQDPGQGLRLIYYSQIVNDFQKGDIAEGYSVSREKKESFPLTVTSAQKNPTAFYLCASSTTADNQPQHFGDGTRLSIL.

This chain joins TRBV5-4 and TRBJ2-1; D is unresolved. The CDR3 loop spans 15 amino acids. V lost 0 bases to trimming and J lost 1 base, with 8 bases between them. CDR1 is SGHNT, CDR2 YYREEE, per germline (reference sequence). CDR3 sequence reads: CASSLDRGSYNEQFF. DNA of the CDR3: TGTGCCAGCAGCTTGGATCGTGGGTCCTACAATGAGCAGTTCTTC.

This rearrangement joins TRBV3-1 (or the pseudogene TRBV3-2) to TRBJ2-7, with 9 bases that match TRBD2. Germline V CDR1 and CDR2: LGHDT, YNNKEL (reference sequence). The CDR3 is made up of 16 amino acids. V shed 6 bases and J 4 bases; nucleotides not matched to a gene: 13. The CDR3 coding sequence is TGTGCCAGCAGTCTATTTTTAGCGGGAGCAAGTTACGAGCAGTACTTC. This gives the protein CASSLFLAGASYEQYF.

V usage is TRBV4-1 and J usage is TRBJ2-7; 7 bases are shared with TRBD2. CDR3 length equals 15 residues. Germline-derived CDR1 and CDR2 are MGHRA and YSYEKL. After removal of 4 bases from V and 4 bases from J, the junction contained 10 bases not matched to a gene. The CDR3 region is CASSLRTAGAYEQYF. For the CDR3, the DNA is TGCGCCAGCAGCCTTAGGACTGCGGGAGCATACGAGCAGTACTTC.

This clone has just a few counts. CDR3 sequence reads: CASSQAGGSTDTQYF. CDR3 coding DNA: TGTGCCAGCAGCCAAGCGGGAGGTAGCACAGATACGCAGTATTTT. This rearrangement joins TRBV7-3 to TRBJ2-3; TRBD2 matches at 9 bases. CDR3 length: 15 amino acids. The ends lost 5 bases at V and 0 bases at J; junction bases unmatched: 3. Germline V lookup: CDR1 SGHTA, CDR2 FQGTGA.

The rearrangement links TRBV3-1 (or the pseudogene TRBV3-2) to TRBJ1-2; 8 bases agree with TRBD1. CDR3 length: 15 amino acids. Germline V CDR1 and CDR2: LGHDT, YNNKEL (reference sequence). V was pared by 2 bases and J by 4 bases, with 6 bases of the junction left unmatched. CDR3 bases: TGTGCCAGCAGCCAATGGGACAGGCGGTCCTATGGCTACACCTTC. Amino acids: CASSQWDRRSYGYTF.

This chain joins TRBV5-1 and TRBJ2-7, with 10 bases aligning to TRBD2. With V trimmed by 3 bases and J by 4 bases, 10 bases remained unmatched. Germline CDR1 reads SGHRS; CDR2 reads YFSETQ. The CDR3 covers 16 residues. CDR3 in amino acids: CASSSDPGLADYEQYF. CDR3 DNA sequence: TGCGCCAGCAGCTCAGACCCCGGACTAGCGGATTACGAGCAGTACTTC.

The chain combines TRBV12-5 with TRBJ1-3, with D perhaps matching TRBD1 (6 bases). Germline V gene sequence: CDR1 LGHNT, CDR2 FRNRAP. The CDR3 covers 17 residues. Trimming took off 4 bases at V and 0 bases at J, with 16 bases between the two ends. CDR3 region: CASGSMQGGPSGNTIYF. CDR3 nucleotides: TGTGCTAGTGGTTCCATGCAAGGGGGGCCCTCTGGAAACACCATATATTTT.

The rearrangement joins TRBV2 to TRBJ2-2; D call uncertain. CDR3 length equals 14 residues. Germline V gene sequence: CDR1 SNHLY, CDR2 FYNNEI. V lost 6 bases, J lost 2 bases, and 10 bases lay in between. CDR3 residues: CASSETSNTGELFF. CDR3 in DNA: TGTGCCAGCAGCGAAACCAGCAACACCGGGGAGCTGTTTTTT.

In this sample, this clone turned up once. The DNA for the CDR3 is TGCGCCAGCCACCCGGGGGTACCGACCACAGATACGCAGTATTTT. Amino acids: CASHPGVPTTDTQYF. The V gene is TRBV5-1, the J gene TRBJ2-3; maybe TRBD2 (6 bases). V lost 7 bases, J lost 2 bases, and 17 bases lay in between. The CDR3 sequence is 15 residues long. Germline-derived CDR1 and CDR2 are SGHRS and YFSETQ.

The chain employs TRBV4-3 and TRBJ1-2, with D possibly being TRBD1 (5 bases). Trimming shortened V by 0 bases and J by 0 bases, and 8 bases separated the two germline ends. Germline-derived CDR1 and CDR2 are LGHNA and YSLEER. This CDR3 spans 15 amino acids. This CDR3 is CASSQEVQANYGYTF. The DNA for the CDR3 is TGCGCCAGCAGCCAAGAGGTACAGGCTAACTATGGCTACACCTTC.

The sample holds one count of this clone. This chain links TRBV5-1 with TRBJ2-7, with 8 bases lining up with TRBD1. CDR1 and CDR2 (germline): SGHRS, YFSETQ. The CDR3 totals 15 residues. Trimming at V came to 4 bases and at J to 5 bases, leaving 11 bases not matched to a gene. The CDR3 loop is CASSHDRQGLNEQYF. CDR3 bases: TGCGCCAGCAGCCACGACCGACAGGGGCTCAACGAGCAGTACTTC.

This clone occurred once. In the same sample, other DNA sequences code for this CDR3. The chain couples TRBV10-1 to TRBJ2-7, with D maybe TRBD2 (6 bases). Trimming shortened V by 8 bases and J by 1 base, and 12 bases separated the two germline ends. This CDR3 spans 13 amino acids. In germline, CDR1 is WNHNN, CDR2 SYGVQD (reference sequence). The CDR3 loop reads CASSRDSSYEQYF. For the CDR3, the DNA is TGCGCCAGCTCAAGGGACTCATCCTACGAGCAGTACTTC.

This clone was seen only once. This sequence joins TRBV28 and TRBJ2-5, with 7 bases matching TRBD2. Germline V gene sequence: CDR1 MDHEN, CDR2 SYDVKM. This CDR3 region has 16 residues. V shed 7 bases and J 3 bases; nucleotides not matched to a gene: 14. The CDR3 DNA reads as TGTGCCAGCACCCATCGCGCCGGGGCGGGGGAAGAGACCCAGTACTTC. It yields the protein CASTHRAGAGEETQYF.

The V call is TRBV28, the J call TRBJ2-1, with a tentative D call TRBD1 (6 bases). Germline values: CDR1 MDHEN, CDR2 SYDVKM. The V end lost 3 bases, the J end lost 8 bases, and 11 bases lay between the germline ends. CDR3 length: 13 residues. DNA for the CDR3: TGTGCCAGCAGTTTCAGGGGCGGCCATGAGCAGTTCTTC. It is translated as CASSFRGGHEQFF.

This chain joins TRBV3-1 (or the pseudogene TRBV3-2) and TRBJ2-1; a possible D gene is TRBD2 (5 bases). The CDR3 has 17 residues. With 2 bases removed from V and 2 bases from J, the gap between germline ends came to 16 bases. Germline CDR1 is LGHDT and CDR2 is YNNKEL (reference sequence). CDR3 protein: CASSQRTLSYPYNEQFF. Written as DNA, the CDR3 is TGTGCCAGCAGCCAACGGACTCTCTCTTACCCCTACAATGAGCAGTTCTTC.

The CDR3 is CASSFQGAVAGELFF. The CDR3 DNA reads as TGTGCCAGCAGTTTTCAGGGGGCAGTTGCCGGGGAGCTGTTTTTT. The chain is built from TRBV28 and TRBJ2-2; 8 positions agree with TRBD1. The CDR3 is 15 amino acids. Germline assignment: CDR1 MDHEN and CDR2 SYDVKM. The junction had 6 bases not matched to a gene; V was cut back by 3 bases and J by 6 bases.

The chain carries TRBV11-1 and TRBJ2-7; D is undetermined. Trimming stripped 5 bases from V and 6 bases from J, with 11 bases between. This CDR3 spans 12 amino acids. Germline V gives CDR1 SGHAT, CDR2 FQDESV (reference sequence). CDR3 sequence reads: CASSLTTGEQYF. The CDR3 coding sequence is TGTGCCAGCAGCCTGACGACCGGCGAGCAGTACTTC.